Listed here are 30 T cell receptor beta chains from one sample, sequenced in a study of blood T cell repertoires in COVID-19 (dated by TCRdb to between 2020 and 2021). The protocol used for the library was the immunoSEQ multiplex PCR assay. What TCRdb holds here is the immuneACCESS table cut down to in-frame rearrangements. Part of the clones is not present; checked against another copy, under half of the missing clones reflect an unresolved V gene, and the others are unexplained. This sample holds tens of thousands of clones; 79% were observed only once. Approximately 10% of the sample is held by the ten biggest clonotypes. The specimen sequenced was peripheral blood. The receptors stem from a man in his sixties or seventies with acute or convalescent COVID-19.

Here the CDR3 reads CASSFVQGASYSNQPQHF. Here the CDR3 DNA reads TGTGCCAGCAGCTTTGTACAGGGGGCCTCTTATAGCAATCAGCCCCAGCATTTT. The genes are TRBV11-3 and TRBJ1-5; 9 bases are shared with TRBD1. Unmatched junction bases numbered 9, after V lost 3 bases and J lost 0 bases. This CDR3 region has 18 residues. Germline assignment: CDR1 SGHNT and CDR2 YENEEA.

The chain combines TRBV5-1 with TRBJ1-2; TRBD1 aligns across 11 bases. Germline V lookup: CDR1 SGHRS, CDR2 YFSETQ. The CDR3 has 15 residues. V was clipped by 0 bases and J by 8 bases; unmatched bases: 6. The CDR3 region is CASSLAGTGGEGYTF. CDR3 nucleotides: TGCGCCAGCAGCTTGGCAGGGACAGGGGGTGAGGGCTACACCTTC.

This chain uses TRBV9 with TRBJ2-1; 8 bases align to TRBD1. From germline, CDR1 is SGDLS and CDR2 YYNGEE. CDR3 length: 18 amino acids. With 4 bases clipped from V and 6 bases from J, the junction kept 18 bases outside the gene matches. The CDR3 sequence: CASSPHTRTGSWSNEQFF. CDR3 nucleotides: TGTGCCAGCAGCCCCCACACTAGGACAGGGAGTTGGTCCAATGAGCAGTTCTTC.

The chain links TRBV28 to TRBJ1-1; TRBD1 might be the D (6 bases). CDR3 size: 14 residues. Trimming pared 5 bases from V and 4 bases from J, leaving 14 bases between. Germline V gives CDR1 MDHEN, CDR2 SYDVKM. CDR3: CASSRNNRVTEAFF. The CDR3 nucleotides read TGTGCCAGCAGTCGCAATAACAGGGTCACTGAAGCTTTCTTT.

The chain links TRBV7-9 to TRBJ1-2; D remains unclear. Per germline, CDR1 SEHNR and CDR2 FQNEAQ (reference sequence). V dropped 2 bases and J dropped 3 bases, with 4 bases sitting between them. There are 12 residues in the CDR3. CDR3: CASSLTDYGYTF. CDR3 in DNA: TGTGCCAGCAGCTTAACGGACTATGGCTACACCTTC.

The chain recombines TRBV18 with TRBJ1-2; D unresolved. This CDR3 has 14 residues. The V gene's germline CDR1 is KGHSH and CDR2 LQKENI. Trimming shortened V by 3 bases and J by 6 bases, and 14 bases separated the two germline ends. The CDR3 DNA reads TGTGCCAGCTCACCCGGTGGGCTGAGGGATGGCTACACCTTC. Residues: CASSPGGLRDGYTF. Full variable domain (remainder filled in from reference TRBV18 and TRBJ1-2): NAGVMQNPRHLVRRRGQEARLRCSPMKGHSHVYWYRQLPEEGLKFMVYLQKENIIDESGMPKERFSAEFPKEGPSILRIQQVVRGDSAAYFCASSPGGLRDGYTFGSGTRLTVV.

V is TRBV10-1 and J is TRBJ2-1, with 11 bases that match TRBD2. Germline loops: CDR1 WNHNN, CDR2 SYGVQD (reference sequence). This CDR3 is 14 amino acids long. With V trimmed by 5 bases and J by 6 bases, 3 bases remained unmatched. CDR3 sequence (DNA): TGCGCCAGCAGTAATAGCGGGGGGGCCAATGAGCAGTTCTTC. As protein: CASSNSGGANEQFF.

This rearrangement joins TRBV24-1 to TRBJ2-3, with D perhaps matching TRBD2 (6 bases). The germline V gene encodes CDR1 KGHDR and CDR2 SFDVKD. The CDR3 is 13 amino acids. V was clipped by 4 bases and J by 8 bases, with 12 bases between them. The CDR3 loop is CATSDLDGGTQYF. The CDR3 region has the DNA TGTGCCACCAGTGACCTCGACGGGGGTACGCAGTATTTT.

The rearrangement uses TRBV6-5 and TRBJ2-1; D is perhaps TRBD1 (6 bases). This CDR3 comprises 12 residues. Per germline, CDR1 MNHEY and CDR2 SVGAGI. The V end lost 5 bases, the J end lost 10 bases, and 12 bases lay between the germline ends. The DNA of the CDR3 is TGTGCCAGCAGTCAACAGGGTTGGGAGCAGTTCTTC. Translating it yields CASSQQGWEQFF.

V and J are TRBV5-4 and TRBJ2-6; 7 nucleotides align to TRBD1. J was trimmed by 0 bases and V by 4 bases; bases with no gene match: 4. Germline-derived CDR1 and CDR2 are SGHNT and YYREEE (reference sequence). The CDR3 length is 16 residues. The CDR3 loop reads CASSAGTASGANVLTF. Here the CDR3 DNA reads TGTGCCAGCAGCGCCGGGACAGCCTCTGGGGCCAACGTCCTGACTTTC.

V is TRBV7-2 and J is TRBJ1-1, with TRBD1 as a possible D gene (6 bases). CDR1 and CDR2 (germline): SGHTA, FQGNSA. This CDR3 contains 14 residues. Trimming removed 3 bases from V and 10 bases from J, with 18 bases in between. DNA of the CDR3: TGTGCCAGCAGCTTCTTCTACGGACAGTTGCGAGCTTTCTTT. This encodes CASSFFYGQLRAFF.

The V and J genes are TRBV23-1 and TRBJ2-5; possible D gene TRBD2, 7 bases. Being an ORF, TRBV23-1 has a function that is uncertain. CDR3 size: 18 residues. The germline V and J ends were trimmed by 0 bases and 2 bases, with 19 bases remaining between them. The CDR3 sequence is CASSQSVGGGRRQETQYF. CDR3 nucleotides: TGCGCCAGCAGTCAATCGGTAGGGGGGGGCCGGAGGCAAGAGACCCAGTACTTC.

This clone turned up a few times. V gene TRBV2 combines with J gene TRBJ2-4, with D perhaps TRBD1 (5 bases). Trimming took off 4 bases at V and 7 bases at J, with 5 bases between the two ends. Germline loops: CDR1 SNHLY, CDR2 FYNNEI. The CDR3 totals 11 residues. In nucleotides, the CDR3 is TGTGCCAGCAGTGGACAGAACATTCAGTACTTC. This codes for CASSGQNIQYF.

In nucleotides, the CDR3 is TGTGCCAGCAGCTTGTGGGCAGGGGGCGCGGAAGGCTACACCTTC. This codes for CASSLWAGGAEGYTF. The V call is TRBV5-8, the J call TRBJ1-2; 8 positions match TRBD1. The germline CDR1 and CDR2 sequences are SGHTS and YDEGEE. The CDR3 sequence is 15 residues long. The trim removed 1 base at V and 8 bases at J, leaving 10 bases unmatched.

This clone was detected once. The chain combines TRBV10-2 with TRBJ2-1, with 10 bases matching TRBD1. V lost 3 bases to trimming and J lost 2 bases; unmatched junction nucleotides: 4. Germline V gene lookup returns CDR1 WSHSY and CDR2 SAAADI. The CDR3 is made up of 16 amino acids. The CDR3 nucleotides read TGCGCCAGCAGTGACCCGGGACAGGGGCCCTACAATGAGCAGTTCTTC. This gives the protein CASSDPGQGPYNEQFF.

CDR3 sequence (DNA): TGTGCCAGCTCATCCCTAAGCGGGGGGAGCACAGATACGCAGTATTTT. This translates into CASSSLSGGSTDTQYF. The chain has TRBV18 and TRBJ2-3; TRBD2 aligns across 9 bases. Germline CDR1 reads KGHSH; CDR2 reads LQKENI. Germline trimming cut 5 bases from V and 0 bases from J; bases unmatched to any gene: 6. The CDR3 extends over 16 amino acids.

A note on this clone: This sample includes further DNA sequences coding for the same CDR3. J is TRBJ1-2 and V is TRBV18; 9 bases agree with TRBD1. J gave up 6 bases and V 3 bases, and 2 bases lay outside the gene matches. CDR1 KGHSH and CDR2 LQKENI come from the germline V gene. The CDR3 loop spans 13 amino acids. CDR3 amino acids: CASSPRQGDGYTF. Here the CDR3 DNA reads TGTGCCAGCTCACCGAGACAGGGGGATGGCTACACCTTC.

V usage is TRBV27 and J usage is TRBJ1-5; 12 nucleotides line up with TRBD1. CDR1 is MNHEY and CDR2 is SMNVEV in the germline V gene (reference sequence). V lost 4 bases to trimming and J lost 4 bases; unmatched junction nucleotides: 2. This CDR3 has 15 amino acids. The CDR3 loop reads CASSSGQGANQPQHF. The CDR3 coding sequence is TGTGCCAGCAGTTCGGGACAGGGGGCTAATCAGCCCCAGCATTTT.

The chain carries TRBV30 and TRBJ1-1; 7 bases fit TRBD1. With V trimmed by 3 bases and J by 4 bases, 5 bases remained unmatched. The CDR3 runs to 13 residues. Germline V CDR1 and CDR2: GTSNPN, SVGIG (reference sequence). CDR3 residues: CAWRSGGSTEAFF. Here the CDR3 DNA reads TGTGCCTGGAGGTCAGGGGGGAGCACTGAAGCTTTCTTT.

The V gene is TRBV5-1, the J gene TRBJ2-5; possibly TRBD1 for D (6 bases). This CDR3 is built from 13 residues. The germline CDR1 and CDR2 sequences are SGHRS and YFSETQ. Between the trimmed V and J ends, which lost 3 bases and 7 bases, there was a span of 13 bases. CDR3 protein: CASSSGQRGTQYF. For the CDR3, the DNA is TGCGCCAGCAGCTCCGGACAGCGCGGGACCCAGTACTTC.

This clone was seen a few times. The DNA of the CDR3 is TGCAGCCCGCTCTTTCCCAGCGGGGGGGGAAATGAGCAGTTCTTC. This encodes CSPLFPSGGGNEQFF. The V gene is TRBV29-1, the J gene TRBJ2-1; 10 bases line up with TRBD2. The germline V gene has CDR1 SQVTM and CDR2 ANQGSEA. The CDR3 length is 15 residues. J was trimmed by 7 bases and V by 8 bases; bases with no gene match: 14.

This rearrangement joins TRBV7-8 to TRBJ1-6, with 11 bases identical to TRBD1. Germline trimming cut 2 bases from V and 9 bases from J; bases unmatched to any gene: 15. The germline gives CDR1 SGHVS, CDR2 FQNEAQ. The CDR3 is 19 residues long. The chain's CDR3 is CASSLWWTGGGRGGSPLHF. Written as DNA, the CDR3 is TGTGCCAGCAGCTTATGGTGGACAGGGGGCGGTAGGGGTGGTTCACCCCTCCACTTT.

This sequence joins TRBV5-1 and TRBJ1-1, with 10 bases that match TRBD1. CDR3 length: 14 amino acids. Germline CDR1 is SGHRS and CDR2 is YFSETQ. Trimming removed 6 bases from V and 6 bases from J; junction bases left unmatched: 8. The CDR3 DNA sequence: TGCGCCAGCACCTTTTGGGACAGGGGCTCTGAAGCTTTCTTT. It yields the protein CASTFWDRGSEAFF.

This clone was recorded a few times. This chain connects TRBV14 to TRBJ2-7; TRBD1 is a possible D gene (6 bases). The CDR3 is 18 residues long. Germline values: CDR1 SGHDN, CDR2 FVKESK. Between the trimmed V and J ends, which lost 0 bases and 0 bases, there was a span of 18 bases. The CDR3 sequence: CASSQDRGGVPLSYEQYV. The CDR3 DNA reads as TGTGCCAGCAGCCAAGATCGAGGGGGAGTCCCCCTCTCCTACGAGCAGTACGTC.

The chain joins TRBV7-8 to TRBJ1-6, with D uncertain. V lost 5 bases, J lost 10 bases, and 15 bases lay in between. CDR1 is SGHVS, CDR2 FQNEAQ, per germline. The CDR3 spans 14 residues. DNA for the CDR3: TGTGCCAGCAGCCCAAATGCTCGGGAATCACCCCTCCACTTT. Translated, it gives CASSPNARESPLHF.

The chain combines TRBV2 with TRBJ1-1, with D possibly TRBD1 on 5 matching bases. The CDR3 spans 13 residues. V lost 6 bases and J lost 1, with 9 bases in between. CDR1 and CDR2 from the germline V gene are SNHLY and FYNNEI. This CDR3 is CASSNGQNTEAFF. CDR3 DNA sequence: TGTGCCAGCAGCAACGGACAGAACACTGAAGCTTTCTTT.

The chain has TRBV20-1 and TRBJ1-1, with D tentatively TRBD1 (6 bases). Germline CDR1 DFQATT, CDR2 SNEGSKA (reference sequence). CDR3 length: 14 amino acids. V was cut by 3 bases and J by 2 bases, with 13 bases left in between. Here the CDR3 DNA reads TGCAGTGCTAGTGGGCAGGGGCGAAACACTGAAGCTTTCTTT. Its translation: CSASGQGRNTEAFF.

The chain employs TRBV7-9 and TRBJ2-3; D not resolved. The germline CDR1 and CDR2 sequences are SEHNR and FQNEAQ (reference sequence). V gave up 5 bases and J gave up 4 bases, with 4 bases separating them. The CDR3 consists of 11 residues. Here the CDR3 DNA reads TGTGCCAGCAGCCAGGCAGATACGCAGTATTTT. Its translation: CASSQADTQYF.

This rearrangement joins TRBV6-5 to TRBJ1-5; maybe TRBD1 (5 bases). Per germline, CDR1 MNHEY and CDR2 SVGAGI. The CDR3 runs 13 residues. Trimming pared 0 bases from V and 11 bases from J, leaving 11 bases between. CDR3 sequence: CASSYSAGQAQHF. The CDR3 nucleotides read TGTGCCAGCAGTTACTCGGCAGGGCAGGCCCAGCATTTT.

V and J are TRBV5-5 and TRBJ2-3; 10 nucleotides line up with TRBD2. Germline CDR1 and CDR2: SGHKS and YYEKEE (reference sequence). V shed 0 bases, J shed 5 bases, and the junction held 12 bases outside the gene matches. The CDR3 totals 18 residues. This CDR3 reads CASSLGLAGATRGDTQYF. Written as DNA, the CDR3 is TGTGCCAGCAGCTTGGGTCTAGCGGGGGCAACCAGGGGAGATACGCAGTATTTT.